Each of the 9 T cell receptor beta chains below was sequenced from the same sample in a study of shared clonotypes between healthy human individuals. TCRdb's copy holds only in-frame clones and misses some; the assay was immunoSEQ multiplex PCR. The sample lists approximately 1,500,000 clones, around 98% occurring once. The sequenced sample was naive CD4+ T cells sorted from blood. The sample's subset: CD45RA+ positively selected. Source of these receptors: a young man in good health.

In DNA, the CDR3 is TGTGCCAGCAGTTCTGACATGGCCCTAGAGCAGTACTTC. Amino acids: CASSSDMALEQYF. The chain employs TRBV2 and TRBJ2-7; D is ambiguous. CDR3 size: 13 residues. Looked up from germline, CDR1 is SNHLY and CDR2 is FYNNEI. V lost 5 bases and J 7 bases, leaving 15 bases between the germline ends.

The chain has TRBV28 and TRBJ2-7, with D possibly being TRBD1 (8 bases). Germline assignment: CDR1 MDHEN and CDR2 SYDVKM. The CDR3 runs 17 residues. V dropped 6 bases and J dropped 9 bases, with 30 bases sitting between them. The chain's CDR3 is CASRLNPTTGGVHGQYF. CDR3 nucleotide sequence: TGTGCCAGCAGATTAAACCCGACAACAGGGGGGGTTCACGGGCAGTACTTC.

The chain couples TRBV11-2 to TRBJ1-5; unclear D gene. Trimming took off 0 bases at V and 0 bases at J, with 6 bases between the two ends. The length of the CDR3 is 15 residues. In germline, CDR1 is SGHAT, CDR2 FQNNGV. The CDR3 spells CASSLDSGSNQPQHF. CDR3 in DNA: TGTGCCAGCAGCTTAGATTCGGGTAGCAATCAGCCCCAGCATTTT.

The chain links TRBV7-2 to TRBJ1-1, with TRBD1 matching over 7 bases. V gave up 5 bases and J gave up 12 bases; unmatched junction bases: 18. The CDR3 has 15 amino acids. CDR1 is SGHTA, CDR2 FQGNSA, per germline. Here the CDR3 reads CASSPIGDTGDSTFF. CDR3 in DNA: TGTGCCAGCAGCCCAATCGGGGACACAGGGGACTCGACTTTCTTT.

For this clone: Other DNA sequences in the sample encode the same CDR3. This chain connects TRBV11-3 to TRBJ2-3, with TRBD2 identical over 7 bases. CDR1 SGHNT and CDR2 YENEEA come from the germline V gene. V shed 2 bases, J shed 1 base, and the junction held 0 bases outside the gene matches. The CDR3 loop spans 14 amino acids. CDR3 amino acids: CASSLTSGTDTQYF. Here the CDR3 DNA reads TGTGCCAGCAGCTTAACTAGCGGCACAGATACGCAGTATTTT.

V is TRBV5-6 and J is TRBJ1-1; TRBD1 is a possible D gene (5 bases). The germline V gene encodes CDR1 SGHDT and CDR2 YYEEEE. The V gene lost 4 bases and the J gene lost 13 bases, with 17 bases spanning the gap. This CDR3 has 12 amino acids. Here the CDR3 DNA reads TGTGCCAGCAGCCGACGTGGGACTCTGGGTTTCTTT. Protein: CASSRRGTLGFF.

As concerns this clone: Other DNA sequences in this specimen translate into the identical CDR3. V and J are TRBV7-8 and TRBJ2-5; TRBD2 is a possible D gene (6 bases). The germline V gene has CDR1 SGHVS and CDR2 FQNEAQ. CDR3 length: 12 amino acids. V was pared by 2 bases and J by 5 bases, with 6 bases between. CDR3 protein: CASSLSGETQYF. The CDR3 DNA reads TGTGCCAGCAGCTTAAGCGGGGAGACCCAGTACTTC.

The V and J genes are TRBV5-1 and TRBJ2-5, with 11 bases matching TRBD2. Looked up from germline, CDR1 is SGHRS and CDR2 is YFSETQ. Germline trimming cut 2 bases from V and 4 bases from J; bases unmatched to any gene: 4. The CDR3 runs 15 residues. DNA for the CDR3: TGCGCCAGCAGCTTTTTAGCGGGAGGGGGAGAGACCCAGTACTTC. This translates into CASSFLAGGGETQYF.

This clone was counted once. This chain links TRBV7-2 with TRBJ1-1, with D possibly matching TRBD1 (5 bases). The CDR3 loop spans 15 amino acids. Trimming left V 3 bases short and J 11 bases short, with 22 bases between. Germline-derived CDR1 and CDR2 are SGHTA and FQGNSA. Written as DNA, the CDR3 is TGTGCCAGCAGCTTGGGGAGGACAACTACGTTTTATGCTTTCTTT. Residues: CASSLGRTTTFYAFF.